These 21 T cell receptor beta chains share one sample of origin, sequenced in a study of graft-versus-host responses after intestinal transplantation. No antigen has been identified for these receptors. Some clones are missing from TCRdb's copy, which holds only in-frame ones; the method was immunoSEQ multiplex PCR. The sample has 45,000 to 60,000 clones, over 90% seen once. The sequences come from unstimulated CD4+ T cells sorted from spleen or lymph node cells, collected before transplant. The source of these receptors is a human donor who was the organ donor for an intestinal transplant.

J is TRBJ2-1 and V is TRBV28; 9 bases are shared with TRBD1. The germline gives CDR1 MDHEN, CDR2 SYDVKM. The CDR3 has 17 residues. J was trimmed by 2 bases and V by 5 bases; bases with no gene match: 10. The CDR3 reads CASSTPRDRAPYNEQFF. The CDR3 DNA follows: TGTGCCAGCAGTACGCCCCGGGACAGGGCACCCTACAATGAGCAGTTCTTC.

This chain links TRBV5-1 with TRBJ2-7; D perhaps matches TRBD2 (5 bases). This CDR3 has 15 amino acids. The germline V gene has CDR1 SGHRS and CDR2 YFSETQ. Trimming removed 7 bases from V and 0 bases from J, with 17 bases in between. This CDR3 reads CASGPSGGSSYEQYF. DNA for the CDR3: TGCGCCAGCGGACCCAGCGGAGGAAGCTCCTACGAGCAGTACTTC.

For the CDR3, the DNA is TGTGCCAGCCAGGGGTATGGCTACACCTTC. Protein product: CASQGYGYTF. The V and J genes are TRBV28 and TRBJ1-2; maybe TRBD1 (6 bases). CDR1 MDHEN and CDR2 SYDVKM come from the germline V gene. The length of the CDR3 is 10 residues. Trimming shortened V by 8 bases and J by 5 bases, and 6 bases separated the two germline ends.

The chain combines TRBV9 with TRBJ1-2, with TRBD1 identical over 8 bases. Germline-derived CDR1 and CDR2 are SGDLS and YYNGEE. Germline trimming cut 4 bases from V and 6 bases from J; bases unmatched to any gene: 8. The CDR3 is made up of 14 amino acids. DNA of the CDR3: TGTGCCAGCAGCCCCGGACAGGGAGAGAATGGCTACACCTTC. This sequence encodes CASSPGQGENGYTF.

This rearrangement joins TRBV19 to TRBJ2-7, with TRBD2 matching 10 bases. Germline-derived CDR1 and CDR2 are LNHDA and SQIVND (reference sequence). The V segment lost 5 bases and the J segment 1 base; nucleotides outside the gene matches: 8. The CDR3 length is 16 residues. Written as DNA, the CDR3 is TGTGCCAGTAGTCCCCCTATTAGCGGGGGGTCCTACGAGCAGTACTTC. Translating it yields CASSPPISGGSYEQYF.

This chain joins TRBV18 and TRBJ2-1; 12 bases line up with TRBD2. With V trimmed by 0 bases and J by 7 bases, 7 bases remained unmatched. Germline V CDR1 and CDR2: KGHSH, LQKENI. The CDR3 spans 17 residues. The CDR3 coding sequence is TGTGCCAGCTCACCACCGAACCTAGCGGGAGGGGGAAATGAGCAGTTCTTC. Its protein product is CASSPPNLAGGGNEQFF.

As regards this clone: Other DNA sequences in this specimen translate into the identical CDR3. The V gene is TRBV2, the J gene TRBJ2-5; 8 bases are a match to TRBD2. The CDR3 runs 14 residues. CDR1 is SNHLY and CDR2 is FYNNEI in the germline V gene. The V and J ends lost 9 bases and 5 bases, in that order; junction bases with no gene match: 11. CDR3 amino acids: CARRLAGGGETQYF. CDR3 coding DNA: TGTGCCAGAAGACTGGCGGGAGGTGGGGAGACCCAGTACTTC.

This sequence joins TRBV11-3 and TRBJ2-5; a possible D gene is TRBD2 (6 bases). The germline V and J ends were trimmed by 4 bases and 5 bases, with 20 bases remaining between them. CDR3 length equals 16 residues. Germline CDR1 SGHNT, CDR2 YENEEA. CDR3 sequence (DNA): TGTGCCAGCAGCTCCGGGGGTTTCGGGCATGGGGAGACCCAGTACTTC. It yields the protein CASSSGGFGHGETQYF.

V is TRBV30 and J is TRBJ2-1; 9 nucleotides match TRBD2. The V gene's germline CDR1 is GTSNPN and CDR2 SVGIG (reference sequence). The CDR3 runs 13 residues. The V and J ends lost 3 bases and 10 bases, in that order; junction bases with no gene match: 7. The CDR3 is CAWSGGRALEQFF. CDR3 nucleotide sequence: TGTGCCTGGAGCGGCGGGAGGGCCTTAGAGCAGTTCTTC.

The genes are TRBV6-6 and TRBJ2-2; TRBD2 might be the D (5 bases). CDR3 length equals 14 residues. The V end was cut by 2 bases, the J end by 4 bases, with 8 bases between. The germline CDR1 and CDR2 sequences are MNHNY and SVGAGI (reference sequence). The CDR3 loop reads CASSYDYVTGELFF. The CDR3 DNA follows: TGTGCCAGCAGTTACGACTATGTCACCGGGGAGCTGTTTTTT.

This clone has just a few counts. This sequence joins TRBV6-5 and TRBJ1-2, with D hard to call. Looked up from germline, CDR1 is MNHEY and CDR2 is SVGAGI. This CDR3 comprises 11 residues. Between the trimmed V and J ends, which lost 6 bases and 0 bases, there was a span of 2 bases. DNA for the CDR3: TGTGCCAGCAGGGCTAACTATGGCTACACCTTC. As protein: CASRANYGYTF.

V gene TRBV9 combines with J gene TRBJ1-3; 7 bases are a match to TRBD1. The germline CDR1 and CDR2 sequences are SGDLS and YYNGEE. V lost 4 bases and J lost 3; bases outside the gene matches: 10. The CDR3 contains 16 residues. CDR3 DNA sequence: TGTGCCAGCAGCCCCAGGGGAGGGACAGTTGGAAACACCATATATTTT. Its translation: CASSPRGGTVGNTIYF.

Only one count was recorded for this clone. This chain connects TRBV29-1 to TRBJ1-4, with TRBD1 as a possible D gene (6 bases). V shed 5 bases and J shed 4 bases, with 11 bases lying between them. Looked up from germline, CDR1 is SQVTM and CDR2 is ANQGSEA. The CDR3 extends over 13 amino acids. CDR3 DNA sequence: TGCAGCGTTCGGGGGCATGTTAATGAAAAACTGTTTTTT. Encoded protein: CSVRGHVNEKLFF.

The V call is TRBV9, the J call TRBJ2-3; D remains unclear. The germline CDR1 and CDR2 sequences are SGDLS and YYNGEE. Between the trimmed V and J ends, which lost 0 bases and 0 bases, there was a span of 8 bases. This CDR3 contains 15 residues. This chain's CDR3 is CASSVGVPSTDTQYF. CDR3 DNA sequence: TGTGCCAGCAGCGTAGGGGTACCCAGCACAGATACGCAGTATTTT.

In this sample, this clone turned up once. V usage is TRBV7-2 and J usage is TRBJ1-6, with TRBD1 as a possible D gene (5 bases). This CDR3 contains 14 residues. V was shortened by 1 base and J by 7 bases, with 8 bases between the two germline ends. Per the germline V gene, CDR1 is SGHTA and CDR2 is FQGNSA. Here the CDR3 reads CASSLVGQNSPLHF. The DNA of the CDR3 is TGTGCCAGCAGCTTAGTGGGGCAAAATTCACCCCTCCACTTT.

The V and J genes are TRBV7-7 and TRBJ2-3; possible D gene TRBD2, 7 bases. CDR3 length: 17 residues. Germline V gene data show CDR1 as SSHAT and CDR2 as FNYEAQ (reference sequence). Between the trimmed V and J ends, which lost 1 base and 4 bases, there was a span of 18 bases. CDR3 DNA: TGTGCCAGCAGCTTAGAGGGAGGGGGACCGCCGCCAGATACGCAGTATTTT. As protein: CASSLEGGGPPPDTQYF.

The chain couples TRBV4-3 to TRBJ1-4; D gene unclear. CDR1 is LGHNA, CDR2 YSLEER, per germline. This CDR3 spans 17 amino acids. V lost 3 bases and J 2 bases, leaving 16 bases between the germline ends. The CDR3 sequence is CASSQGIGEGTNEKLFF. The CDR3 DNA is TGCGCCAGCAGCCAGGGGATCGGGGAAGGTACTAATGAAAAACTGTTTTTT.

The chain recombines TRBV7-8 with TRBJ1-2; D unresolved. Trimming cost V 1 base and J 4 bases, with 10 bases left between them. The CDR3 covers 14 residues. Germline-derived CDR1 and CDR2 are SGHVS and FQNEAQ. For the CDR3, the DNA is TGTGCCAGCAGCTTAGGTTTGGGCACCTATGGCTACACCTTC. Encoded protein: CASSLGLGTYGYTF.

CDR3 amino acids: CASTCTSGGVQSEQYF. In DNA form, the CDR3 reads TGCGCCAGCACCTGTACTAGCGGAGGTGTACAGTCCGAGCAGTACTTC. The chain joins TRBV10-1 to TRBJ2-7; 8 bases are shared with TRBD2. The CDR3 spans 16 residues. V lost 7 bases to trimming and J lost 6 bases; unmatched junction nucleotides: 17. CDR1 and CDR2 from the germline V gene are WNHNN and SYGVQD (reference sequence).

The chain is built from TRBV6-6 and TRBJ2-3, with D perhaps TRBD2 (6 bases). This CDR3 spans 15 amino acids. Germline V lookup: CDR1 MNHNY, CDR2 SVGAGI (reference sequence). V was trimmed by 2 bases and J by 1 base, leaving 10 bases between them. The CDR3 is CASSYGGLRTDTQYF. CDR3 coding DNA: TGTGCCAGCAGTTACGGGGGACTTCGCACAGATACGCAGTATTTT.

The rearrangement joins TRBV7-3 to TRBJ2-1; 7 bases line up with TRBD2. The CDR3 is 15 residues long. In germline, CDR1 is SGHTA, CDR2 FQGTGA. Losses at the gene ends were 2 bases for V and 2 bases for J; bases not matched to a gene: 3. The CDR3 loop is CASSLRSGAYNEQFF. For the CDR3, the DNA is TGTGCCAGCAGCTTACGGAGCGGGGCCTACAATGAGCAGTTCTTC.